Each of the 8 T cell receptor beta chains below was sequenced from the same sample in a study of kidney transplant recipient with SARS-CoV-2 infection. A single record per CDR3 protein comes from TCRdb applying MiXCR to the reads. The table includes approximately 240,000 distinct CDR3 sequences, 29% detected once. The sample here was a blood sample, taken at baseline and around day 110 from a kidney transplant recipient. All receptors come from a male patient between 25 and 40 years old who had COVID-19 and was a kidney transplant recipient. Part of the T cell pool may stem from the graft donor.

This clonotype was recorded many times. The V and J genes are TRBV7-3 and TRBJ2-1, with 9 positions matching TRBD2. The CDR3 loop spans 15 amino acids. Germline CDR1 SGHTA, CDR2 FQGTGA. V trimming: 5 bases; J trimming: 0 bases; junction bases outside the gene matches: 2. Here the CDR3 reads CASSGSGSSYNEQFF. As DNA, the CDR3 is TGTGCCAGCAGCGGTAGCGGGAGCTCCTACAATGAGCAGTTCTTC.

This clonotype appeared many times. The chain joins TRBV19 to TRBJ1-2, with a tentative D call TRBD1 (5 bases). The CDR3 is made up of 13 amino acids. CDR1 is LNHDA and CDR2 is SQIVND in the germline V gene (reference sequence). V lost 6 bases to trimming and J lost 4 bases, with 12 bases between them. The CDR3 nucleotides are TGTGCCAGTAGGCAAGGGACGGGCTATGGCTACACCTTC. Translated, it gives CASRQGTGYGYTF.

This clonotype was counted many times. The chain couples TRBV25-1 to TRBJ1-1, with D uncertain. The germline V and J ends were trimmed by 1 base and 2 bases, with 8 bases remaining between them. The CDR3 totals 14 residues. Germline V CDR1 and CDR2: MGHDK, SYGVNS. In DNA, the CDR3 is TGTGCCAGCAGTGAATGGGCAGGAAACACTGAAGCTTTCTTT. Translated: CASSEWAGNTEAFF. Full variable domain (missing parts from reference TRBV25-1 and TRBJ1-1): EADIYQTPRYLVIGTGKKITLECSQTMGHDKMYWYQQDPGMELHLIHYSYGVNSTEKGDLSSESTVSRIRTEHFPLTLESARPSHTSQYLCASSEWAGNTEAFFGQGTRLTVV.

Regarding this clonotype: Being one base from a much bigger clone, this may be a read error. The J gene is TRBJ1-2, the V gene TRBV23-1; D gene uncertain. TRBV23-1 is an ORF, with its function uncertain. The CDR3 totals 17 residues. The CDR3 bases are TGCGCCGGCAGTCAAAACCGGCTACGCAGAAAGACCTATGGCTACACCTTC. Translation gives CAGSQNRLRRKTYGYTF.

The rearrangement uses TRBV5-5 and TRBJ2-5; a possible D gene is TRBD1 (6 bases). The CDR3 is 14 amino acids. The V end was cut by 4 bases, the J end by 5 bases, with 15 bases between. The germline CDR1 and CDR2 sequences are SGHKS and YYEKEE (reference sequence). The CDR3 coding sequence is TGTGCCAGCAGCAGGATAGGGGGAAGGGAGACCCAGTACTTC. Its protein is CASSRIGGRETQYF.

Many counts were recorded for this clonotype. The junction departs from the called germline gene at one end, perhaps through a read error. V and J are TRBV24-1 and TRBJ1-2; no clear D. Per germline, CDR1 KGHDR and CDR2 SFDVKD. The length of the CDR3 is 17 residues. The DNA for the CDR3 is TGTGCCACCAGTGGTTTGTTTAGTACCAGAAAGACCTATGGCTACACCTTC. Protein: CATSGLFSTRKTYGYTF.

Details on this clonotype: Relative to the germline gene, one junction end is altered; a read error may explain this. The genes are TRBV24-1 and TRBJ2-7; TRBD1 might be the D (6 bases). The CDR3 runs to 13 residues. Germline assignment: CDR1 KGHDR and CDR2 SFDVKD. As DNA, the CDR3 is TGTGCCACCAGTGATCAGGGGAACCTCGAGCAGTGCTTC. Protein sequence: CATSDQGNLEQCF.

A note on this clonotype: A much larger clonotype is one base distant, so this may be a read error. The rearrangement joins TRBV11-3 to TRBJ2-3, with 7 nucleotides matching TRBD1. Germline values: CDR1 SGHNT, CDR2 YENEEA. The CDR3 extends over 18 amino acids. V dropped 7 bases and J dropped 5; count of bases not matched to a gene: 21. The CDR3 DNA sequence: TGTGCCAGCAAGGTGAGTTCCCCTGACAGGGACGGTTTAGATACGCAGTATTTT. Its translation: CASKVSSPDRDGLDTQYF.